The T cell receptor beta chain described here comes from a study of B cell selection in AIRE deficiency. Study findings and constraints: Shared Treg sequences had shorter CDR3s, biased toward rearrangements with few non-templated insertions. About a third of healthy-donor shared Treg TCRbeta sequences appeared in patient Tconv cells.

The CDR3 is 16 amino acids. Germline V gives CDR1 LNHDA, CDR2 SQIVND (reference sequence). V gave up 7 bases and J gave up 4 bases; unmatched junction bases: 6. The sorted conventional CD4 T cells were gated as CD4+CD127+. As to this clone: The target antigen is unknown.

Original methodology: Approximately 99,000 patient and around 130,000 healthy donor in-frame TCRbeta sequences came from conventional T cells. The table came from immunoSEQ multiplex PCR; TCRdb's copy has only in-frame clones and leaves some out. The DNA was the basis for D and trimming; V, J and clone size are from that table. The sample lists 20,000 to 25,000 clones; about 98% were seen once. This TCR came from a human donor with AIRE deficiency. The genes are TRBV19 and TRBJ2-2; 13 nucleotides agree with TRBD2. Sequences were obtained from conventional CD4+ T cells sorted from PBMCs. The CDR3: CASKPGLAGVTGELFF. In nucleotides, the CDR3 is TGTGCCAGTAAACCCGGACTAGCGGGAGTCACCGGGGAGCTGTTTTTT.